This note documents a single T cell receptor beta chain sequence. The sample comes from a study of blood T cell repertoires in COVID-19. The overall study: The study drew acute and convalescent COVID-19 samples from the United States, Italy and Spain. T cells, B-cell-depleted T cells, or PBMCs supplied cDNA or gDNA.

Under the authors' procedure: Amplification of reference gene primers was used by the study to estimate nucleated cell counts. TCRdb keeps only in-frame clones here, not all; method: immunoSEQ multiplex PCR. That table furnishes V, J and clone size, whereas the DNA furnished D and trimming. The table shows nearly 200,000 clones, with about 82% occurring only once. Trimming removed 4 bases at V and 0 bases at J, with 11 bases between. The CDR3 covers 16 residues. Looked up from germline, CDR1 is SGHDT and CDR2 is YYEEEE. The receptor's source is a man between 60 and 75 years old with COVID-19, enrolled during active disease. V usage is TRBV5-6 and J usage is TRBJ2-6; D is unresolved. Sequencing input: peripheral blood. The DNA of the CDR3 is TGTGCCAGCAGCCCCGTGGCGGCCTCTGGGGCCAACGTCCTGACTTTC. It specifies CASSPVAASGANVLTF.